This is a list of T cell receptor beta chains from one sample in a study of siplizumab effects on memory and regulatory T cells. Generated by immunoSEQ multiplex PCR, the TCRdb table keeps only in-frame clones and is missing some. The table has about 100,000 clones, 80% to 95% seen once; the top ten hold around 0.15%. Sequencing was done on a sample of CD4+ T cells sorted from blood. Receptors were obtained from a human donor in good health. Both conserved end residues are part of each CDR3. The D gene is left open where the match is weak. Clone size is shown for a subset of rows, as once, few, many or a class of expanded clone.

j_gene: TRBJ2-7; v_gene: TRBV28; abundance: -; d_gene: -; CDR3nt: TGTGCCAGCAGTTCGTCCCGGGACCTTTACGAGCAGTACTTC; CDR3aa: CASSSSRDLYEQYF
j_gene: TRBJ2-1; v_gene: TRBV12-5; abundance: -; d_gene: TRBD2; CDR3nt: TGTGCTAGTGGTTTTGTTGGGACTAGCGGGGGGAGCTCCTACAATGAGCAGTTCTTC; CDR3aa: CASGFVGTSGGSSYNEQFF
j_gene: TRBJ1-2; v_gene: TRBV7-9; abundance: few; d_gene: -; CDR3nt: TGTGCCAGCAGCGCCAACAGAGGGCAGTACACCTTC; CDR3aa: CASSANRGQYTF
j_gene: TRBJ2-2; v_gene: TRBV6-5; abundance: once; d_gene: TRBD2; CDR3nt: TGTGCCAGCCGGTTTCGGAGCGGGGGCACCGGGGAGCTGTTTTTT; CDR3aa: CASRFRSGGTGELFF
j_gene: TRBJ1-6; v_gene: TRBV12-5; abundance: few; d_gene: -; CDR3nt: TGTGCTAGTGGCTCCAACCAACAGGGTCCCAATTCACCCCTCCACTTT; CDR3aa: CASGSNQQGPNSPLHF
j_gene: TRBJ2-6; v_gene: TRBV29-1; abundance: -; d_gene: -; CDR3nt: TGCAGCGTCCGGGACACCCGCCCCTCTGGGGCCAACGTCCTGACTTTC; CDR3aa: CSVRDTRPSGANVLTF
j_gene: TRBJ1-2; v_gene: TRBV19; abundance: -; d_gene: -; CDR3nt: TGTGCCAGTGGGAGAGGCAGGGAGGACTATGGCTACACCTTC; CDR3aa: CASGRGREDYGYTF
j_gene: TRBJ1-2; v_gene: TRBV19; abundance: once; d_gene: -; CDR3nt: TGTGCCAGTAGTTCCCCGATGGTGGACTATGGCTACACCTTC; CDR3aa: CASSSPMVDYGYTF
j_gene: TRBJ1-1; v_gene: TRBV19; abundance: -; d_gene: TRBD1; CDR3nt: TGTGCCAGTAGTGGGCAGGGGGCGCGCACTGAAGCTTTCTTT; CDR3aa: CASSGQGARTEAFF
j_gene: TRBJ2-2; v_gene: TRBV5-1; abundance: -; d_gene: -; CDR3nt: TGCGCCAGCAGCCACCCCACAGACACCGGGGAGCTGTTTTTT; CDR3aa: CASSHPTDTGELFF
j_gene: TRBJ1-5; v_gene: TRBV28; abundance: -; d_gene: -; CDR3nt: TGTGCCAGCAGCAATAGGCAGCCCCAGCATTTT; CDR3aa: CASSNRQPQHF
j_gene: TRBJ1-1; v_gene: TRBV19; abundance: -; d_gene: TRBD1; CDR3nt: TGTGCCAGTACCGACAGGGGGCGATCCACTGAAGCTTTCTTT; CDR3aa: CASTDRGRSTEAFF
j_gene: TRBJ2-7; v_gene: TRBV6-1; abundance: once; d_gene: -; CDR3nt: TGTGCCAGCAAGTACGAGCCGGTTACCTACGAGCAGTACTTC; CDR3aa: CASKYEPVTYEQYF
j_gene: TRBJ1-1; v_gene: TRBV2; abundance: -; d_gene: -; CDR3nt: TGTGCCAGCAAGACAGGTCCCACTGAAGCTTTCTTT; CDR3aa: CASKTGPTEAFF
j_gene: TRBJ2-7; v_gene: TRBV7-9; abundance: -; d_gene: -; CDR3nt: TGTGCCACCAAGGCAGACGGGGGCCTATACGAGCAGTACTTC; CDR3aa: CATKADGGLYEQYF
j_gene: TRBJ2-4; v_gene: TRBV11-2; abundance: -; d_gene: TRBD1; CDR3nt: TGTGCCAGCAGCCCCTACCGGGACAGGAATGAAGCCAAAAACATTCAGTACTTC; CDR3aa: CASSPYRDRNEAKNIQYF
j_gene: TRBJ1-5; v_gene: TRBV5-4; abundance: -; d_gene: -; CDR3nt: TGTGCCAGCAGCTTGGACGGGAGTCAGCCCCAGCATTTT; CDR3aa: CASSLDGSQPQHF
j_gene: TRBJ1-3; v_gene: TRBV6-1; abundance: -; d_gene: -; CDR3nt: TGTGCCAGCAGTGAAGCCTCGGGCGGAAACACCATATATTTT; CDR3aa: CASSEASGGNTIYF
j_gene: TRBJ1-3; v_gene: TRBV27; abundance: -; d_gene: -; CDR3nt: TGTGCCACGGTTCGCCAGGCCACAGGCTTCTCTGGAAACACCATATATTTT; CDR3aa: CATVRQATGFSGNTIYF
j_gene: TRBJ2-3; v_gene: TRBV4-2; abundance: -; d_gene: TRBD2; CDR3nt: TGTGCCAGCAGCCAAGAACCGGGACTAGGAACAGATACGCAGTATTTT; CDR3aa: CASSQEPGLGTDTQYF
j_gene: TRBJ2-3; v_gene: TRBV4-3; abundance: -; d_gene: TRBD2; CDR3nt: TGCGCCAGCAGCCAAGTCATGTCCCGCGGGGGGATCACAGATACGCAGTATTTT; CDR3aa: CASSQVMSRGGITDTQYF
j_gene: TRBJ2-1; v_gene: TRBV19; abundance: -; d_gene: -; CDR3nt: TGTGCCAGTAGTATTGGGTACTCCTACAATGAGCAGTTCTTC; CDR3aa: CASSIGYSYNEQFF
j_gene: TRBJ2-1; v_gene: TRBV19; abundance: -; d_gene: -; CDR3nt: TGTGCCAGTAGAGAGGGGATTGAGCAGTTCTTC; CDR3aa: CASREGIEQFF
j_gene: TRBJ2-7; v_gene: TRBV18; abundance: -; d_gene: -; CDR3nt: TGTGCCAGCTCACCGTTCGACGCCTCCTACGAGCAGTACTTC; CDR3aa: CASSPFDASYEQYF
j_gene: TRBJ1-2; v_gene: TRBV6-6; abundance: -; d_gene: -; CDR3nt: TGTGCCAGCAGTTACTCGATGGTCAGTGGCTTCTATGGCTACACCTTC; CDR3aa: CASSYSMVSGFYGYTF
j_gene: TRBJ1-5; v_gene: TRBV7-8; abundance: -; d_gene: -; CDR3nt: TGTGCCAGCAGCTCGCAAAGCAATCAGCCCCAGCATTTT; CDR3aa: CASSSQSNQPQHF
j_gene: TRBJ1-5; v_gene: TRBV30; abundance: once; d_gene: -; CDR3nt: TGTGCCTGGAGTGTAACAAGTAGCAATCAGCCCCAGCATTTT; CDR3aa: CAWSVTSSNQPQHF
j_gene: TRBJ1-6; v_gene: TRBV18; abundance: -; d_gene: TRBD1; CDR3nt: TGTGCCAGCTCATTGGGACAGAACCAATCACCCCTCCACTTT; CDR3aa: CASSLGQNQSPLHF
j_gene: TRBJ2-7; v_gene: TRBV29-1; abundance: -; d_gene: -; CDR3nt: TGCAGCGTGATTGGTGGGGGCTCGACCTACGAGCAGTACTTC; CDR3aa: CSVIGGGSTYEQYF
j_gene: TRBJ2-2; v_gene: TRBV7-9; abundance: -; d_gene: TRBD1; CDR3nt: TGTGCCAGCAGACGTGGACAGGACAACACCGGGGAGCTGTTTTTT; CDR3aa: CASRRGQDNTGELFF
j_gene: TRBJ1-2; v_gene: TRBV7-2; abundance: -; d_gene: TRBD1; CDR3nt: TGTGCCAGCAGCCCGAGGGACAGCGTCGTCTATGGCTACACCTTC; CDR3aa: CASSPRDSVVYGYTF
j_gene: TRBJ2-7; v_gene: TRBV6-6; abundance: -; d_gene: TRBD2; CDR3nt: TGTGCCAGCAGACCCGGGACTAGCTCCTACGAGCAGTACTTC; CDR3aa: CASRPGTSSYEQYF
j_gene: TRBJ2-1; v_gene: TRBV9; abundance: -; d_gene: -; CDR3nt: TGTGCCAGCAGCGATTCAGGGGTCTCCTACAATGAGCAGTTCTTC; CDR3aa: CASSDSGVSYNEQFF